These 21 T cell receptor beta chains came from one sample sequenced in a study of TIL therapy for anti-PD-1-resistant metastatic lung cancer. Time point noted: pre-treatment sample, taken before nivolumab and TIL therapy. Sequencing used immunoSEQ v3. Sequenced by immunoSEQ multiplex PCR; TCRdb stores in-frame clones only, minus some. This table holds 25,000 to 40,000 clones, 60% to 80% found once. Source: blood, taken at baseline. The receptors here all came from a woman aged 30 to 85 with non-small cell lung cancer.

CDR3 amino acids: CASSLFQGGTDTQYF. The CDR3 region has the DNA TGTGCCAGCAGCTTATTTCAGGGGGGCACAGATACGCAGTATTTT. The chain uses TRBV7-8 and TRBJ2-3; 7 bases agree with TRBD1. The V gene end was trimmed by 2 bases and the J gene end by 1 base; junction bases not matched to a gene: 3. From germline, CDR1 is SGHVS and CDR2 FQNEAQ. The CDR3 is 15 amino acids.

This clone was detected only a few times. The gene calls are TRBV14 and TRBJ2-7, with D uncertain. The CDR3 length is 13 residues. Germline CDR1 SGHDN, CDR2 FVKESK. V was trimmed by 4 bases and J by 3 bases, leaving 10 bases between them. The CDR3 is CASSPIPGYEQYF. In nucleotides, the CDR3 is TGTGCCAGCAGCCCCATTCCTGGCTACGAGCAGTACTTC.

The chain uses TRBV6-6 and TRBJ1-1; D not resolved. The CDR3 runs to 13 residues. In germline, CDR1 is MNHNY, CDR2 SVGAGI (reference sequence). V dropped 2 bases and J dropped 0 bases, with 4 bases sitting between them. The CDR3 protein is CASSYRVNTEAFF. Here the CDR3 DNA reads TGTGCCAGCAGTTACAGGGTGAACACTGAAGCTTTCTTT.

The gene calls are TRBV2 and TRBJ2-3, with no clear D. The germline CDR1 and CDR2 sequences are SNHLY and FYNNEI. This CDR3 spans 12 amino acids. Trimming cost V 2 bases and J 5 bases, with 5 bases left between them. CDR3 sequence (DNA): TGTGCCAGCAGTGAATTGGAAGATACGCAGTATTTT. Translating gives CASSELEDTQYF.

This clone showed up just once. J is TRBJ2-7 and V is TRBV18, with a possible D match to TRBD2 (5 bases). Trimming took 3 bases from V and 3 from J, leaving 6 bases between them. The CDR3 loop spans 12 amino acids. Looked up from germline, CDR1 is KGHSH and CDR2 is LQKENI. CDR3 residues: CASSPRGYEQYF. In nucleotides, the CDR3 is TGTGCCAGCTCACCCCGGGGCTACGAGCAGTACTTC.

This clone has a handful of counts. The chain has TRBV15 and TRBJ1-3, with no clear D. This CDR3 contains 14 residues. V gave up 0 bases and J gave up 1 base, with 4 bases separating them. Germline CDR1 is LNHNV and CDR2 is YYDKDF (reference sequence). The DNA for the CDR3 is TGTGCCACCAGCAGAGACAGTTCTGGAAACACCATATATTTT. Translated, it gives CATSRDSSGNTIYF.

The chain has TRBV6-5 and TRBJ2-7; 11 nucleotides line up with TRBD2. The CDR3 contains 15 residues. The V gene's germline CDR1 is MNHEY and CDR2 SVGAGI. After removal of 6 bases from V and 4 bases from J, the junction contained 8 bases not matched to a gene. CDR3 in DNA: TGTGCCAGCAGCCTGACTAGCGGGACCTATTACGAGCAGTACTTC. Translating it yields CASSLTSGTYYEQYF.

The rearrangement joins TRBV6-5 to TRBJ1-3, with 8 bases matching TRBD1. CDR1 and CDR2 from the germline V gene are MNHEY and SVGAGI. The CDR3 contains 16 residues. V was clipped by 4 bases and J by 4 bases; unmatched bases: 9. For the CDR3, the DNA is TGTGCCAGCAGTTCCGACAGGGGCCGCTCAGGAAACACCATATATTTT. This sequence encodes CASSSDRGRSGNTIYF.

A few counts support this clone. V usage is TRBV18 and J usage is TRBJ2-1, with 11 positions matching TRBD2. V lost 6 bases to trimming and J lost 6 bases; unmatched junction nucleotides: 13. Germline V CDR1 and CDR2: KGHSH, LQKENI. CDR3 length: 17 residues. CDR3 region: CASSRPITSGRANEQFF. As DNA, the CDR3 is TGTGCCAGCTCCCGTCCCATTACTAGCGGGAGAGCCAATGAGCAGTTCTTC.

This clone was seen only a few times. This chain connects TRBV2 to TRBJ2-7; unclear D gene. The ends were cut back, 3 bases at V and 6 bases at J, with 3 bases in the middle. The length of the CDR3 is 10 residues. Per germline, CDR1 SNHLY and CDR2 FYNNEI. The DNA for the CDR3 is TGTGCCAGCAGTGATTTCGAGCAGTACTTC. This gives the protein CASSDFEQYF.

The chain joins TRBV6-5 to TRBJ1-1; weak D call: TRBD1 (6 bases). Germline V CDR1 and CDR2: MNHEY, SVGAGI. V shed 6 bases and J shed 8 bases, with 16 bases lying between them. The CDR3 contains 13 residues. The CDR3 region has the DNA TGTGCCAGCAGCAACAGGGTATGGGGAGAAGCTTTCTTT. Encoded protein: CASSNRVWGEAFF.

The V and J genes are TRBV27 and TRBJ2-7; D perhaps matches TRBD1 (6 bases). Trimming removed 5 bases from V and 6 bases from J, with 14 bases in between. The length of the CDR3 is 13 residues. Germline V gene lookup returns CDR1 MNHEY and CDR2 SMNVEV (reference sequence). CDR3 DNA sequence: TGTGCCAGCAGTCCGCGCCTCAGGGGCGAGCAGTACTTC. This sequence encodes CASSPRLRGEQYF.

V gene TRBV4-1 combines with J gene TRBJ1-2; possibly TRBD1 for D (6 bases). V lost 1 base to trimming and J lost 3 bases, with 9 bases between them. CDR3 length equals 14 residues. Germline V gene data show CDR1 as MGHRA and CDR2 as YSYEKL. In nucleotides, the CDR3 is TGCGCCAGCAGCCAAGTACCAGGGGACTATGGCTACACCTTC. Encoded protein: CASSQVPGDYGYTF.

The DNA of the CDR3 is TGCGCCAGCGCGGGAGAAGGCGATACGCAGTATTTT. It translates to CASAGEGDTQYF. The gene calls are TRBV10-1 and TRBJ2-3; 7 bases map to TRBD2. The ends lost 8 bases at V and 6 bases at J; junction bases unmatched: 5. The V gene's germline CDR1 is WNHNN and CDR2 SYGVQD (reference sequence). The CDR3 is made up of 12 amino acids.

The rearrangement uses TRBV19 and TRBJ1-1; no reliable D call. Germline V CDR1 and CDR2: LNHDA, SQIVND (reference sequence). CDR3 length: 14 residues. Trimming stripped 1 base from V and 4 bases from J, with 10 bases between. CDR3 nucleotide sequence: TGTGCCAGTAGTATAGGGGTAATGGGCACTGAAGCTTTCTTT. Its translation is CASSIGVMGTEAFF.

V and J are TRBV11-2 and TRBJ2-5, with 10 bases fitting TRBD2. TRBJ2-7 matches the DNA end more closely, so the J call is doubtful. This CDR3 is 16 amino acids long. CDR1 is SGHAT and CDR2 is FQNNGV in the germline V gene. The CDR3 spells CASSFPRTSGSYEQYF. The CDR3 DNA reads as TGTGCCAGCAGCTTTCCCCGGACTAGCGGCTCCTACGAGCAGTACTTC.

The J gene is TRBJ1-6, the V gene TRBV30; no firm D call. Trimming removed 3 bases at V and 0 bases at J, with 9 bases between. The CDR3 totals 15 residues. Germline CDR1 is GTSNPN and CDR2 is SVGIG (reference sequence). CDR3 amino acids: CAWRKESSYNSPLHF. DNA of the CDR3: TGTGCCTGGAGGAAGGAAAGCTCCTATAATTCACCCCTCCACTTT.

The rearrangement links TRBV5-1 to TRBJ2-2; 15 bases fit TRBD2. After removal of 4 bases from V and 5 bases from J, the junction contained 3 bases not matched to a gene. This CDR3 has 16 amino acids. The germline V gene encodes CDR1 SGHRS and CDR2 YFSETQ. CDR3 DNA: TGCGCCAGCAGCAGGGGACTAGCGGGGGGAACCGGGGAGCTGTTTTTT. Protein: CASSRGLAGGTGELFF.

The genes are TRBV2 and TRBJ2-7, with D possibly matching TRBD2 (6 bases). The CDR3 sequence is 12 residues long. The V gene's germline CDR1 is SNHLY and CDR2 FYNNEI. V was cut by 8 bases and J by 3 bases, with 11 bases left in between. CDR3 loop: CASRREHYEQYF. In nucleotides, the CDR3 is TGTGCCAGCCGGCGGGAACACTACGAGCAGTACTTC. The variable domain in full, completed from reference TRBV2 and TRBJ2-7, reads EPEVTQTPSHQVTQMGQEVILRCVPISNHLYFYWYRQILGQKVEFLVSFYNNEISEKSEIFDDQFSVERPDGSNFTLKIRSTKLEDSAMYFCASRREHYEQYFGPGTRLTVT.

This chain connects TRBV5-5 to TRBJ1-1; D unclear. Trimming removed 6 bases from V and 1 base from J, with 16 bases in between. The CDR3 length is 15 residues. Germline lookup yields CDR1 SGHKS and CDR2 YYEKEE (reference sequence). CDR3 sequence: CASTLTETRNTEAFF. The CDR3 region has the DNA TGTGCCAGCACCCTGACTGAGACACGGAACACTGAAGCTTTCTTT.

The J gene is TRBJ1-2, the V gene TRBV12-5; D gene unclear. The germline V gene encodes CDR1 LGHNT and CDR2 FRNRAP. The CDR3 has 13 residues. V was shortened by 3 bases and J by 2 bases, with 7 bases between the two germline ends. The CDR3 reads CASGLGTNYGYTF. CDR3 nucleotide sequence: TGTGCTAGTGGTTTAGGCACCAACTATGGCTACACCTTC.